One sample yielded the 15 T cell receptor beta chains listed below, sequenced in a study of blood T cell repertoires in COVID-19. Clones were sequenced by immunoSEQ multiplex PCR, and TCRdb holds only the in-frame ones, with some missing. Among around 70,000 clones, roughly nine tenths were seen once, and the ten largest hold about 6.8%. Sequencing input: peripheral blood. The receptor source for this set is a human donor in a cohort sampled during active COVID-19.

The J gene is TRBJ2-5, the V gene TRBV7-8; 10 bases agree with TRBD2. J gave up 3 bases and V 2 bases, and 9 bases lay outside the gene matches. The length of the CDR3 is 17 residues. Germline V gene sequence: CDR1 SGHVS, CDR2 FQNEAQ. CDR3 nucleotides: TGTGCCAGCAGCTTAAGTGCCAGCGGGAGGGCCGAAGAGACCCAGTACTTC. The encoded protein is CASSLSASGRAEETQYF.

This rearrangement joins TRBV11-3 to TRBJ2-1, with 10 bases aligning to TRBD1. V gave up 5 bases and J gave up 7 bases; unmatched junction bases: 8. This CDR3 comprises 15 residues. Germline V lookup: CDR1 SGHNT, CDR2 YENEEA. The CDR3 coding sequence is TGTGCCAGCAGCCCAGGGACAGGGGAGGGAAATGAGCAGTTCTTC. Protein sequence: CASSPGTGEGNEQFF.

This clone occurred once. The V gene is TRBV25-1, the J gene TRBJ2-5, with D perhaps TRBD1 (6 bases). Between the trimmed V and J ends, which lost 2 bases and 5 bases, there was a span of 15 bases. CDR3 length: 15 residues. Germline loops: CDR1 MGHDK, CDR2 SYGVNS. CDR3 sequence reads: CASSEGLRGQETQYF. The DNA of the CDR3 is TGTGCCAGCAGTGAAGGCCTCAGGGGTCAGGAGACCCAGTACTTC.

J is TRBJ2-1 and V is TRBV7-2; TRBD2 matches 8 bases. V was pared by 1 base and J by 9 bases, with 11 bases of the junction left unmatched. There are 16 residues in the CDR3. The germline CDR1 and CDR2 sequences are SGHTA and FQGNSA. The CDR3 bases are TGTGCCAGCAGCTTAGACCCGGGACTAGGGGCAAGTGAGCAGTTCTTC. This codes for CASSLDPGLGASEQFF.

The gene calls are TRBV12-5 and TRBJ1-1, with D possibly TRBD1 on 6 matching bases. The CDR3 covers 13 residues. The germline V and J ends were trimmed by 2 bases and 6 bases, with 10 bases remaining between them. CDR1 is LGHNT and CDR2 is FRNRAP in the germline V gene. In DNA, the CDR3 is TGTGCTAGTGGTTTGCGCAGGGGCGCTGAAGCTTTCTTT. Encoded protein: CASGLRRGAEAFF.

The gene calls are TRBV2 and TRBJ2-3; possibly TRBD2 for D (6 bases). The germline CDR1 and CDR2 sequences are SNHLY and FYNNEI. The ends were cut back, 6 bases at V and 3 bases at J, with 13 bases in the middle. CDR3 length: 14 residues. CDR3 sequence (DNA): TGTGCCAGCAGCACCGGGAGAAAAACAGATACGCAGTATTTT. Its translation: CASSTGRKTDTQYF.

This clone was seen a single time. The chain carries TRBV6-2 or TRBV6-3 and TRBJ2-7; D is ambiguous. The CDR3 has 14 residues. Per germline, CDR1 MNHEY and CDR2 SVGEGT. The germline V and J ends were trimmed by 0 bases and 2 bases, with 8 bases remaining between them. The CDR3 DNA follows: TGTGCCAGCAGTTACTCTGCCCCGGCCTACGAGCAGTACTTC. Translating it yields CASSYSAPAYEQYF.

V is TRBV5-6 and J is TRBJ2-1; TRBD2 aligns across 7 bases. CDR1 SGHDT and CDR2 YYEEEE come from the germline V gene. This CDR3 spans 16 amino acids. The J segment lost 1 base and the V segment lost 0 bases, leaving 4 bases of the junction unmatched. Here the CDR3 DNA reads TGTGCCAGCAGCTTGGCCCCGGGACTATCCTACAATGAGCAGTTCTTC. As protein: CASSLAPGLSYNEQFF.

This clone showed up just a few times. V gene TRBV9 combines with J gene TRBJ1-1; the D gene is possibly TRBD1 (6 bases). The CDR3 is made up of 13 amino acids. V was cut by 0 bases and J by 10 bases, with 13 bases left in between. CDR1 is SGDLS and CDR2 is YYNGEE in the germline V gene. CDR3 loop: CASSVAQGGSAFF. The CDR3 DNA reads TGTGCCAGCAGCGTAGCACAGGGCGGATCAGCTTTCTTT.

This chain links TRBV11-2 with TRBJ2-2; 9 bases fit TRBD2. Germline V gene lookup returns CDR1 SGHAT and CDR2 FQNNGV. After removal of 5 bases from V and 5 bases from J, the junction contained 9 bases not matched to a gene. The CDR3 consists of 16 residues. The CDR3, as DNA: TGTGCCAGCAGCCCGATAGCGGGAGAGGTGACCGGGGAGCTGTTTTTT. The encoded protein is CASSPIAGEVTGELFF.

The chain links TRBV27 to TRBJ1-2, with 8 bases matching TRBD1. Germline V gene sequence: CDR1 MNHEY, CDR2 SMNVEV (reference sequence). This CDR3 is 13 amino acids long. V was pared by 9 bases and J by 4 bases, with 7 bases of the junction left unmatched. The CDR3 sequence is CASSETGAYGYTF. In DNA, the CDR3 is TGTGCCAGTAGCGAGACAGGGGCCTATGGCTACACCTTC.

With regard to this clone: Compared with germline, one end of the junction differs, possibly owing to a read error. This CDR3 is CASSQAGRDYF. DNA of the CDR3: TGTGCCAGCAGCCAAGCGGGCAGGGACTACTTC. V gene TRBV3-1 (or the pseudogene TRBV3-2) combines with J gene TRBJ1-2, with D maybe TRBD1 (5 bases). Germline assignment: CDR1 LGHDT and CDR2 YNNKEL (reference sequence). This CDR3 has 11 amino acids.

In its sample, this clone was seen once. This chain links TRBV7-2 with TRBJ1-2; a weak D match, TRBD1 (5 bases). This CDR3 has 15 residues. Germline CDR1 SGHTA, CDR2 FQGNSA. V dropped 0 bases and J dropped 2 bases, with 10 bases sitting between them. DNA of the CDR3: TGTGCCAGCAGCTTAGCAGGGGTGGGCAACTATGGCTACACCTTC. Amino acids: CASSLAGVGNYGYTF.

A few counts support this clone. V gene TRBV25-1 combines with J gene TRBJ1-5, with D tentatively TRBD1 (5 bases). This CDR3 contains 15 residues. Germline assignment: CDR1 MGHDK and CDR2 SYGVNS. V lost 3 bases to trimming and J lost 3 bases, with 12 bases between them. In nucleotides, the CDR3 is TGTGCCAGCAGTGATCCAGGGCTCAACAATCAGCCCCAGCATTTT. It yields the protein CASSDPGLNNQPQHF.

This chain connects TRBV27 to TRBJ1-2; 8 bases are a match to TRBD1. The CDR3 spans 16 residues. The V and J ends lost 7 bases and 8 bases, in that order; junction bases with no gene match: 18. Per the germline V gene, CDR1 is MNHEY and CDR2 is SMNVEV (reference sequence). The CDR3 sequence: CASTPSLAGGGRGYTF. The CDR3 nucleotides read TGTGCCAGCACCCCCTCTCTGGCAGGGGGCGGGCGGGGCTACACCTTC.